This T cell receptor beta chain comes out of a study of tumor-infiltrating lymphocytes in primary liver carcinoma. Study-wide findings and caveats: Tumors had a top-250-clone fraction that was significantly higher than blood (p = 0.039).

The germline gives CDR1 MNHEY, CDR2 SVGAGI. The CDR3 covers 14 residues. Researchers generated TCR beta cDNA from 500 ng of total RNA, relying on a constant-region primer. Researchers made the TCR beta libraries by running three nested multiplex PCR rounds with slightly modified ARM-PCR. It was with TRBV1-TRBV30 forward primers and a C-beta reverse primer that the first two PCR rounds were run, at around 10 cycles each. TCRdb re-called the multiplex PCR reads with MiXCR, one entry per CDR3 protein. The sample records roughly 330,000 distinct CDR3 sequences, about 65% being singletons. Blood RNA originated from unsorted whole blood, with germline DNA additionally extracted. In the case of this clonotype: The antigen remains undetermined. A read error may account for a junction end that differs from germline.

What was sequenced was peripheral blood. This receptor was obtained from a man aged 35-49 years with primary liver carcinoma and hepatitis B virus infection. V and J are TRBV6-5 and TRBJ2-1; D remains unclear. The CDR3 loop is CASSYLNQVGEHFF. For the CDR3, the DNA is TGTGCCAGCAGTTACTTAAACCAGGTCGGTGAGCACTTCTTC.